This is a list of T cell receptor beta chains from one sample in a study of shared clonotypes between healthy human individuals. Method: immunoSEQ multiplex PCR; TCRdb's copy keeps in-frame clones and lacks some. This table holds around 2,000,000 clones, about 95% found once. The sequenced sample consisted of naive CD8+ T cells sorted from blood. The receptors were gathered from a man aged 18 to 30 in good health. Each CDR3 is given with its conserved first and last residue. D genes are given only for firm matches. Clone size, where shown, is once, few, many, or a class for clones that have expanded.

>14|TRBV9|TRBD2|TRBJ2-5|NA
TGTGCCAGCAGCGCAGGACTAGCCCCAGAGACCCAGTACTTC
CASSAGLAPETQYF
>14|TRBV4-1|NA|TRBJ2-3|once
TGCGCCAGCAGCCAAGACCCGGGGGCAGATACGCAGTATTTT
CASSQDPGADTQYF
>14|TRBV5-4|TRBD2|TRBJ2-7|NA
TGTGCCAGCAGCTACAGCGGGATCCCCTTCGAGCAGTACTTC
CASSYSGIPFEQYF
>14|TRBV4-3|NA|TRBJ2-2|NA
TGCGCCAGCAGCCGCCTACAGGGAACCGGGGAGCTGTTTTTT
CASSRLQGTGELFF
>17|TRBV4-1|NA|TRBJ2-6|once
TGCGCCAGCAGCCAAGGCCGCTGGGCTGGTGGGGCCAACGTCCTGACTTTC
CASSQGRWAGGANVLTF
>15|TRBV25-1|TRBD1|TRBJ2-3|NA
TGTGCCAGCAGTGAATGGACAGGGAGCACAGATACGCAGTATTTT
CASSEWTGSTDTQYF
>20|TRBV21-1|NA|TRBJ2-7|NA
TGTGCCAGCATCATCAGCGGGCATAGCGGGAGGGTTGGGTCTTTCTACGAGCAGTACTTC
CASIISGHSGRVGSFYEQYF
>13|TRBV5-8|NA|TRBJ2-3|NA
TGTGCCAGCAGCTTGGCCGGGGCGGATACGCAGTATTTT
CASSLAGADTQYF
>13|TRBV7-6|NA|TRBJ1-1|NA
TGTGCCAGCAGCTTAGAGGCGGGCTCTGAAGCTTTCTTT
CASSLEAGSEAFF
>15|TRBV6-1|TRBD1|TRBJ2-1|NA
TGTGCCAGCAGCGAAGACAGGGCCTCCTACAATGAGCAGTTCTTC
CASSEDRASYNEQFF
>16|TRBV5-1|TRBD2|TRBJ2-1|NA
TGCGCCAGCAGCTTATTAGCGGGAGGGCCCCTCGATGAGCAGTTCTTC
CASSLLAGGPLDEQFF
>13|TRBV7-9|TRBD1|TRBJ2-7|NA
TGTGCCAGCAGCGACAGGGTCCAGGACGAGCAGTACTTC
CASSDRVQDEQYF
>16|TRBV7-2|TRBD2|TRBJ2-7|NA
TGTGCCAGCAGCCCCCGGACTAGCGGCTTCTGGTACGAGCAGTACTTC
CASSPRTSGFWYEQYF
>13|TRBV6-1|NA|TRBJ2-7|NA
TGTGCCAGCAGTGACCGGGGGCCGTACGAGCAGTACTTC
CASSDRGPYEQYF
>18|TRBV11-3|TRBD2|TRBJ2-7|NA
TGTGCCAGCAGCTTAGGCAGGCTAGCGGGGGTTCCTTGGTACGAGCAGTACTTC
CASSLGRLAGVPWYEQYF
>13|TRBV28|NA|TRBJ1-1|NA
TGTGCCAGCAGTTTAACGGGTACAACTGAAGCTTTCTTT
CASSLTGTTEAFF
>11|TRBV11-1|NA|TRBJ2-7|NA
TGTGCCAGCAGCTTGAGGTTCGAGCAGTACTTC
CASSLRFEQYF
>15|TRBV15|NA|TRBJ1-1|once
TGTGCCACCAGCAGAGATATAGACGGGAACACTGAAGCTTTCTTT
CATSRDIDGNTEAFF
>15|TRBV7-9|NA|TRBJ1-5|once
TGTGCCAGCAGCCACGGGACCACTCGGGGTCAGCCCCAGCATTTT
CASSHGTTRGQPQHF
>17|TRBV28|NA|TRBJ2-2|NA
TGTGCCAGCAGTAGCCGCTGGGTGGGCCCCAACACCGGGGAGCTGTTTTTT
CASSSRWVGPNTGELFF
>19|TRBV2|NA|TRBJ1-4|NA
TGTGCCAGCAGTGAAGCGCTATTAGATGACACAGCAGTCAATGAAAAACTGTTTTTT
CASSEALLDDTAVNEKLFF
>12|TRBV7-9|NA|TRBJ1-2|once
TGTGCCAGCAGTCGGGGGAGAAATGGCTACACCTTC
CASSRGRNGYTF
>12|TRBV11-2|NA|TRBJ2-7|NA
TGTGCCAGCAGCTTGGTTACTTACGAGCAGTACTTC
CASSLVTYEQYF
>14|TRBV7-9|NA|TRBJ2-5|NA
TGTGCCAGCAGTTCACCACGGGGTCTAGAGACCCAGTACTTC
CASSSPRGLETQYF
>15|TRBV7-7|NA|TRBJ2-2|NA
TGTGCTAGCAGCTTAGTGGGGGCTGGCACCGGGGAGCTGTTTTTT
CASSLVGAGTGELFF
>12|TRBV9|NA|TRBJ2-2|NA
TGTGCCAGCAGCGTAGTGGGTGGGGAGCTGTTTTTT
CASSVVGGELFF
>13|TRBV29-1|TRBD2|TRBJ2-1|NA
TGCAGCGTTGTTCTAGCGGGGTTCAATGAGCAGTTCTTC
CSVVLAGFNEQFF
>15|TRBV14|NA|TRBJ1-1|NA
TGTGCCAGCAGCCGCCCAGGGGCCCTGAACACTGAAGCTTTCTTT
CASSRPGALNTEAFF
>14|TRBV4-2|NA|TRBJ2-5|NA
TGTGCCAGCAGCCAGGGACGGTATCAAGAGACCCAGTACTTC
CASSQGRYQETQYF
>17|TRBV7-9|TRBD2|TRBJ2-3|NA
TGTGCCAGCAGCCCCCTGACTAGCGGGAGATTGGCAGATACGCAGTATTTT
CASSPLTSGRLADTQYF